These 10 T cell receptor beta chains were all obtained from the same sample, sequenced in a study of cytomegalovirus exposure and HLA in healthy donors. Using immunoSEQ multiplex PCR, the repertoire was profiled, and TCRdb retains in-frame clones only, with some absent. Here the sample spans roughly 90,000 clones, roughly 92% being singletons. Sequencing was carried out using PBMCs. All receptors come from a woman in her 30s in good health and CMV-seropositive.

The rearrangement links TRBV15 to TRBJ2-2, with 10 bases fitting TRBD2. Germline values: CDR1 LNHNV, CDR2 YYDKDF (reference sequence). The CDR3 has 16 amino acids. Trimming took 2 bases from V and 4 from J; bases not matched to a gene: 4. The CDR3 DNA reads as TGTGCCACCAGCAGACTAGCGGGAGTGGGCACCGGGGAGCTGTTTTTT. Amino acid sequence: CATSRLAGVGTGELFF.

J is TRBJ2-5 and V is TRBV2, with D perhaps TRBD2 (6 bases). Germline CDR1 is SNHLY and CDR2 is FYNNEI. The V end lost 10 bases, the J end lost 3 bases, and 27 bases lay between the germline ends. The CDR3 has 17 amino acids. The CDR3 bases are TGTGCCACCCCCGGGACTGCCCGGAGGGGCACCAAAGAGACCCAGTACTTC. It translates to CATPGTARRGTKETQYF. Filled out from reference TRBV2 and TRBJ2-5, the complete variable domain reads EPEVTQTPSHQVTQMGQEVILRCVPISNHLYFYWYRQILGQKVEFLVSFYNNEISEKSEIFDDQFSVERPDGSNFTLKIRSTKLEDSAMYFCATPGTARRGTKETQYFGPGTRLLVL.

This clone was seen once. The CDR3, as DNA: TGCGCCAGCAGTGAGTCAGCGAGAGGCAATGAGCAGTTCTTC. It specifies CASSESARGNEQFF. The chain employs TRBV10-2 and TRBJ2-1, with D uncertain. Trimming removed 0 bases at V and 6 bases at J, with 9 bases between. CDR1 is WSHSY and CDR2 is SAAADI in the germline V gene. This CDR3 region has 14 residues.

This chain connects TRBV11-2 to TRBJ2-5, with D possibly TRBD1 on 5 matching bases. V was trimmed by 5 bases and J by 5 bases, leaving 15 bases between them. Per the germline V gene, CDR1 is SGHAT and CDR2 is FQNNGV. The CDR3 runs to 14 residues. The CDR3 nucleotides are TGTGCCAGCAGCAGTACCCAGGGTAGGGAGACCCAGTACTTC. Amino acid sequence: CASSSTQGRETQYF.

The J gene is TRBJ1-3, the V gene TRBV15; D gene unclear. Trimming cost V 3 bases and J 8 bases, with 8 bases left between them. The germline V gene has CDR1 LNHNV and CDR2 YYDKDF (reference sequence). The CDR3 sequence is 12 residues long. The CDR3 is CATSRPPDTIYF. The DNA of the CDR3 is TGTGCCACCAGCAGGCCCCCGGACACCATATATTTT.

The CDR3 DNA sequence: TGTGCCAGCAGCTTGTTGTGGAGCACCGGGGAGCTGTTTTTT. Translated: CASSLLWSTGELFF. The V gene is TRBV5-8, the J gene TRBJ2-2; no clear D gene. V lost 1 base to trimming and J lost 4 bases, with 8 bases between them. The V gene's germline CDR1 is SGHTS and CDR2 YDEGEE. The CDR3 contains 14 residues.

The chain combines TRBV6-1 with TRBJ2-7, with 11 bases lining up with TRBD1. V lost 0 bases, J lost 6 bases, and 4 bases stayed unmatched. The CDR3 consists of 15 residues. Germline V gives CDR1 MNHNS, CDR2 SASEGT. As DNA, the CDR3 is TGTGCCAGCAGTGAAGCCGGACAGGGGGCGGGCGAGCAGTACTTC. Amino acid sequence: CASSEAGQGAGEQYF.

The gene calls are TRBV5-4 and TRBJ1-1; D is perhaps TRBD1 (6 bases). The CDR3 loop spans 16 amino acids. The germline gives CDR1 SGHNT, CDR2 YYREEE (reference sequence). The V gene lost 1 base and the J gene lost 3 bases, with 16 bases spanning the gap. CDR3 in DNA: TGTGCCAGCAGCTTGCCGGGAAGGGGGATCGACACTGAAGCTTTCTTT. This translates into CASSLPGRGIDTEAFF.

This chain links TRBV29-1 with TRBJ2-6; D is ambiguous. Germline V gene data show CDR1 as SQVTM and CDR2 as ANQGSEA. The length of the CDR3 is 12 residues. V was cut by 7 bases and J by 4 bases, with 8 bases left in between. The CDR3 loop reads CSAEAGANVLTF. The CDR3 nucleotides read TGCAGCGCTGAGGCCGGGGCCAACGTCCTGACTTTC.

This rearrangement joins TRBV5-6 to TRBJ1-4; maybe TRBD1 (6 bases). Germline V gene data show CDR1 as SGHDT and CDR2 as YYEEEE. Trimming took off 4 bases at V and 5 bases at J, with 9 bases between the two ends. CDR3 length: 13 amino acids. CDR3 in amino acids: CASSRDRNEKLFF. Written as DNA, the CDR3 is TGTGCCAGCAGCAGAGACAGGAATGAAAAACTGTTTTTT.